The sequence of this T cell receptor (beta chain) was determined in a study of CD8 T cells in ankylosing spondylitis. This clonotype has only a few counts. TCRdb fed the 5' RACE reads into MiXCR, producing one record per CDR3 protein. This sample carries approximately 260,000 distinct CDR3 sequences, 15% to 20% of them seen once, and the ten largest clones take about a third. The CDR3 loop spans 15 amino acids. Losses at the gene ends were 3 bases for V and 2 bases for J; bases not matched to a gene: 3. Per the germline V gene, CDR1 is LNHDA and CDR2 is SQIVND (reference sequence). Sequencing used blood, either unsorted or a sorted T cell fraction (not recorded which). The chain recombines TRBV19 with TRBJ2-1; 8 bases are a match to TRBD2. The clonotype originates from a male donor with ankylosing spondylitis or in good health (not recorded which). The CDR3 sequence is CASSMILAAYNEQFF. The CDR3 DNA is TGTGCCAGTAGTATGATACTAGCGGCCTACAATGAGCAGTTCTTC. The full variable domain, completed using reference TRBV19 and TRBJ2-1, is DGGITQSPKYLFRKEGQNVTLSCEQNLNHDAMYWYRQDPGQGLRLIYYSQIVNDFQKGDIAEGYSVSREKKESFPLTVTSAQKNPTAFYLCASSMILAAYNEQFFGPGTRLTVL.